This is a list of T cell receptor beta chains from one sample in a study of blood T cell repertoires in COVID-19. Measured with immunoSEQ multiplex PCR; TCRdb has only the in-frame clones, and not every one. The data contain 55,000 to 65,000 clones, more than 90% of them singletons. The sequenced material came from peripheral blood. These receptors originate from a man in his sixties with acute or convalescent COVID-19. CDR3s include the opening cysteine and the closing phenylalanine or tryptophan. D genes are given only for firm matches. Clone size appears in some rows only: once, few, many, or a class for an expanded clone.

cdr3_aa: CASSAGDSGNTIYF
cdr3_nt: TGTGCCAGTAGTGCCGGAGACTCTGGAAACACCATATATTTT
d_call: -
clone_size: -
j_call: TRBJ1-3
v_call: TRBV19
cdr3_length: 14

cdr3_aa: CASNLAGTGALFNYGYTF
cdr3_nt: TGTGCCAGCAACCTTGCCGGGACAGGGGCCCTTTTTAACTATGGCTACACCTTC
d_call: TRBD1
clone_size: -
j_call: TRBJ1-2
v_call: TRBV28
cdr3_length: 18

cdr3_aa: CASSRDSYSNQPQHF
cdr3_nt: TGTGCCAGCTCACGCGACAGCTATAGCAATCAGCCCCAGCATTTT
d_call: -
clone_size: -
j_call: TRBJ1-5
v_call: TRBV18
cdr3_length: 15

cdr3_aa: CASSLATGEGGYTF
cdr3_nt: TGTGCCAGCAGCTTAGCGACCGGGGAAGGAGGCTACACCTTC
d_call: -
clone_size: -
j_call: TRBJ1-2
v_call: TRBV7-9
cdr3_length: 14

cdr3_aa: CASSATRTGQGINEQYF
cdr3_nt: TGTGCCAGCAGCGCGACTAGGACGGGACAGGGGATCAACGAGCAGTACTTC
d_call: TRBD1
clone_size: once
j_call: TRBJ2-7
v_call: TRBV9
cdr3_length: 17

cdr3_aa: CASSPNHSGSSYNEQFF
cdr3_nt: TGTGCCAGCAGCCCAAACCATAGCGGGAGCTCCTACAATGAGCAGTTCTTC
d_call: TRBD2
clone_size: -
j_call: TRBJ2-1
v_call: TRBV13
cdr3_length: 17

cdr3_aa: CASSLGVSKQFF
cdr3_nt: TGTGCCAGCAGCTTAGGCGTTAGCAAGCAGTTCTTC
d_call: -
clone_size: -
j_call: TRBJ2-1
v_call: TRBV7-9
cdr3_length: 12

cdr3_aa: CASSPDSGYYNEQFF
cdr3_nt: TGTGCCAGCAGCCCCGATAGCGGGTACTACAATGAGCAGTTCTTC
d_call: TRBD2
clone_size: -
j_call: TRBJ2-1
v_call: TRBV3-1/TRBV3-2
cdr3_length: 15

cdr3_aa: CASSLRLASQGGSPLHF
cdr3_nt: TGTGCCAGCAGTTTAAGATTAGCGTCCCAGGGGGGTTCACCCCTCCACTTT
d_call: TRBD1
clone_size: -
j_call: TRBJ1-6
v_call: TRBV27
cdr3_length: 17

cdr3_aa: CASSPPTSGRPNTGELFF
cdr3_nt: TGTGCCAGCTCACCACCGACTAGCGGGAGGCCCAACACCGGGGAGCTGTTTTTT
d_call: TRBD2
clone_size: -
j_call: TRBJ2-2
v_call: TRBV18
cdr3_length: 18

cdr3_aa: CATSLGGNSPLHF
cdr3_nt: TGTGCCACCAGCTTAGGGGGCAATTCACCCCTCCACTTT
d_call: TRBD1
clone_size: -
j_call: TRBJ1-6
v_call: TRBV15
cdr3_length: 13

cdr3_aa: CASSRPKGQGYETQYF
cdr3_nt: TGTGCCAGCAGCCGGCCTAAGGGACAGGGGTACGAGACCCAGTACTTC
d_call: TRBD1
clone_size: -
j_call: TRBJ2-5
v_call: TRBV5-4
cdr3_length: 16